These T cell receptor beta chains were read from a single sample in a study of blood T cell repertoires in COVID-19. The method was immunoSEQ multiplex PCR; TCRdb's version includes in-frame clones alone and lacks a portion of them. The table records roughly 200,000 clones, 85% to 90% of them present only once. The sample taken for sequencing was PBMCs or T cells enriched from blood (not recorded which). These receptors came from a woman aged 40 to 50 with acute COVID-19. Each CDR3 is given with its conserved first and last residue. A D gene is named only where the DNA matches it firmly. Expanded clones get a size class; other rows say once, few or many, or leave the size out.

J gene,D gene,clone size,V gene,CDR3 protein,CDR3 DNA
TRBJ2-2,NA,NA,TRBV7-8,CASSSLEGGELFF,TGTGCCAGCAGCTCTCTGGAGGGCGGGGAGCTGTTTTTT
TRBJ2-4,NA,NA,TRBV5-1,CASSLANSLAKNIQYF,TGCGCCAGCAGCTTGGCCAACAGCCTAGCCAAAAACATTCAGTACTTC
TRBJ1-1,NA,NA,TRBV7-3,CASSLVGGGNTEAFF,TGTGCCAGCAGCTTAGTCGGCGGGGGGAACACTGAAGCTTTCTTT
TRBJ2-2,TRBD1,NA,TRBV3-1/TRBV3-2,CASSQVLGDRGSTGELFF,TGTGCCAGCAGCCAAGTTTTAGGGGACAGGGGAAGCACCGGGGAGCTGTTTTTT
TRBJ1-5,NA,NA,TRBV19,CASSISGYQPQHF,TGTGCCAGTAGTATTTCGGGGTATCAGCCCCAGCATTTT
TRBJ2-7,TRBD2,once,TRBV7-2,CASSFSPNPAGGMREQYF,TGTGCCAGCAGCTTCTCACCCAATCCAGCGGGAGGAATGCGCGAGCAGTACTTC
TRBJ1-6,NA,NA,TRBV6-1,CASSERLWSSYNSPLHF,TGTGCCAGCAGTGAACGTCTTTGGAGCTCCTATAATTCACCCCTCCACTTT
TRBJ1-5,TRBD1,NA,TRBV19,CASSPDRGAQPQHF,TGTGCCAGTAGTCCAGACAGGGGGGCTCAGCCCCAGCATTTT
TRBJ1-1,NA,NA,TRBV27,CASSFGAVNTEAFF,TGTGCCAGCAGTTTTGGGGCGGTGAACACTGAAGCTTTCTTT
TRBJ1-6,NA,once,TRBV7-3,CASSFTGGNNSPLHF,TGTGCCAGCAGCTTCACCGGGGGGAATAATTCACCCCTCCACTTT
TRBJ1-2,NA,NA,TRBV27,CASSLKRPGGYTF,TGTGCCAGCAGTTTAAAGCGGCCCGGAGGCTACACCTTC
TRBJ2-7,TRBD2,NA,TRBV3-1/TRBV3-2,CASSIRLAGDLNSYEQYF,TGTGCCAGCAGCATACGACTAGCGGGGGACTTGAACTCCTACGAGCAGTACTTC
TRBJ2-2,NA,few,TRBV4-3,CASSQYYGELFF,TGCGCCAGCAGCCAATACTACGGGGAGCTGTTTTTT
TRBJ2-2,TRBD2,NA,TRBV7-2,CASSLVLAGGSGELFF,TGTGCCAGCAGCTTAGTACTAGCGGGAGGGTCCGGGGAGCTGTTTTTT
TRBJ2-7,NA,once,TRBV12-3/TRBV12-4,CASSLLGDEQYF,TGTGCCAGCAGTTTATTAGGGGACGAGCAGTACTTC
TRBJ1-1,TRBD1,once,TRBV7-2,CASSLGRTGVGKAFF,TGTGCCAGCAGCTTAGGGCGGACAGGGGTAGGTAAAGCTTTCTTT
TRBJ2-2,TRBD2,once,TRBV7-2,CASSPTWGGNTGELFF,TGTGCCAGCAGCCCAACTTGGGGGGGGAACACCGGGGAGCTGTTTTTT
TRBJ2-7,NA,NA,TRBV9,CASSVASTGYEQYF,TGTGCCAGCAGCGTAGCTTCCACGGGGTACGAGCAGTACTTC
TRBJ1-2,NA,NA,TRBV30,CAWSPTDYYGYTF,TGTGCCTGGAGCCCCACAGATTACTATGGCTACACCTTC
TRBJ2-2,NA,NA,TRBV6-5,CASNRINTGELFF,TGTGCCAGCAACAGAATAAACACCGGGGAGCTGTTTTTT
TRBJ1-6,NA,NA,TRBV19,CASSSRGDSPLHF,TGTGCCAGTAGTAGCCGGGGGGATTCACCCCTCCACTTT
TRBJ2-2,NA,many,TRBV10-3,CAISEIGRTTGELFF,TGTGCCATCAGTGAGATCGGTCGAACCACCGGGGAGCTGTTTTTT
TRBJ1-1,NA,many,TRBV6-2/TRBV6-3,CASSSDTSYTEAFF,TGTGCCAGCAGTTCGGACACCTCCTACACTGAAGCTTTCTTT
TRBJ2-5,NA,once,TRBV5-1,CASSLDRETQYF,TGCGCCAGCAGCTTGGACAGGGAGACCCAGTACTTC
TRBJ2-5,TRBD1,once,TRBV19,CASSTLTGEIEETQYF,TGTGCCAGTAGTACCTTGACAGGGGAGATCGAAGAGACCCAGTACTTC